A selection of T cell receptor beta chains follows, all from one sample in a study of post-analysis software for immune sequencing data. TCRdb called the PCR reads again in MiXCR, with one record for every CDR3 protein. The sample holds under 200,000 distinct CDR3 sequences; around 36% are singletons and the top ten take under 30%. The starting material was blood, obtained after autologous hematopoietic stem cell transplantation. These receptors were collected from a girl aged 5-17 years with multiple sclerosis. The CDR3 runs from the conserved cysteine through the conserved F or W.

V gene	J gene	CDR3 protein
TRBV28	TRBJ1-2	CASSIQGGGYGYTF
TRBV20-1	TRBJ2-3	CSARDYLAGVDTQYF
TRBV6-5	TRBJ2-1	CASSYADIYNEQFF
TRBV12-3/TRBV12-4	TRBJ2-1	CASSKQSEQFF
TRBV5-1	TRBJ2-1	CASSFLGGRVYNEQFF
TRBV20-1	TRBJ2-7	CSARDLVGSSYEQYF
TRBV4-3	TRBJ1-6	CASSQRDSNSPLHF
TRBV28	TRBJ1-2	CASSTTGGSDGYTF
TRBV28	TRBJ2-7	CASRSGTIDEQYF
TRBV29-1	TRBJ1-1	CSVGTEIVNTGAFF
TRBV20-1	TRBJ2-4	CSASTGGWEWGPGNIQYF
TRBV12-3/TRBV12-4	TRBJ1-6	CASNLRDGSPLHF
TRBV2	TRBJ2-5	CASSVRADKETQYF
TRBV11-2	NA	CASSSVGPRETQYF
TRBV28	TRBJ2-5	CASGGQGETQYF
TRBV6-4	TRBJ2-7	CASSERLWVEQYF
TRBV10-3	TRBJ1-6	CAISEPIGQGASPLHF
TRBV18	TRBJ2-3	CASSPIGFRTDTQYF
TRBV7-2	TRBJ2-3	CASSLGPGGRTDTQYF
TRBV14	TRBJ2-3	CASSQDRVAGVGTDTQYF
TRBV20-1	TRBJ2-3	CSVSALGGPSTDTQYF
TRBV7-9	TRBJ2-3	CASSLLLGPDTQYF
TRBV21-1	TRBJ2-3	CASSKAGTGILPSTDTQYF
TRBV29-1	TRBJ2-1	CSVAREGKEQFF
TRBV12-3/TRBV12-4	TRBJ2-3	CASRPLKSTSTDTQYF
TRBV5-1	TRBJ2-2	CASSHSDRGGWTGELFF
TRBV6-5	TRBJ2-5	CASTGGTSWGTQYF
TRBV4-3	TRBJ2-1	CASSPMGGTGGVSYEQFF
TRBV6-5	TRBJ2-7	CASSYDGLAGGEQYF
TRBV7-9	TRBJ1-1	CASSLSGQGVTEAFF
TRBV14	TRBJ1-1	CASSQYRPEAFF
TRBV7-9	TRBJ2-3	CASRGDFAADTQYF
TRBV20-1	TRBJ2-1	CSARAAFITGEQFF
TRBV12-3/TRBV12-4	TRBJ2-1	CASSRMYNEQFF
TRBV5-1	TRBJ2-1	CASSLPGLAGPDEQFF
TRBV29-1	TRBJ2-3	CSVSRARDTQYF
TRBV28	TRBJ1-5	CASSPPRWGGGQPQHF
TRBV5-5	TRBJ2-1	CASSLATSGRSGEQFF
TRBV5-4	TRBJ2-1	CASSLEDSPGEQFF
TRBV9	TRBJ1-1	CASSVGVSQNTEAFF